The rows below give T cell receptor beta chains drawn from one sample of a study of blood T cell repertoires in COVID-19. Sequencing was performed with immunoSEQ multiplex PCR; in TCRdb, only in-frame clones are kept and a portion is missing. The sample records over 25,000 clones, 85% to 90% being singletons. Sequencing was performed on peripheral blood. Receptors originate from an older woman with active COVID-19. The CDR3 runs from the conserved cysteine through the conserved F or W. The D gene is left open where the match is weak. Part of the rows lack a size; the others show once, few, many or a class for expanded clones.

D gene,V gene,clone size,J gene,CDR3 protein,CDR3 DNA
NA,TRBV12-3/TRBV12-4,NA,TRBJ2-1,CASSFGSNNEQFF,TGTGCCAGCAGTTTCGGGTCTAACAATGAGCAGTTCTTC
TRBD2,TRBV27,NA,TRBJ2-1,CASARELAGGGSYNEQFF,TGTGCCAGCGCCAGGGAATTAGCGGGAGGGGGGTCCTACAATGAGCAGTTCTTC
TRBD1,TRBV19,NA,TRBJ2-2,CASSPHSRGLGTGELFF,TGTGCCAGTAGTCCGCATAGCAGGGGGCTGGGCACCGGGGAGCTGTTTTTT
NA,TRBV29-1,NA,TRBJ1-2,CSVESPGSSYTF,TGCAGCGTTGAAAGCCCCGGGTCCTCCTACACCTTC
TRBD1,TRBV5-1,NA,TRBJ1-3,CASSLSDRGLGNTIYF,TGCGCCAGCAGCTTAAGCGACAGGGGCCTCGGAAACACCATATATTTT
TRBD1,TRBV5-4,NA,TRBJ2-2,CASSSPWGTGTNTGELFF,TGTGCCAGCAGCTCCCCTTGGGGGACAGGGACGAACACCGGGGAGCTGTTTTTT
TRBD2,TRBV10-1,few,TRBJ2-1,CASSEGDYRGNEQFF,TGCGCCAGCAGTGAGGGGGACTACCGAGGGAATGAGCAGTTCTTC
TRBD2,TRBV3-1/TRBV3-2,NA,TRBJ2-1,CASSLGASGSSGFF,TGTGCCAGCAGCCTGGGGGCTAGCGGGAGTTCTGGGTTCTTC
NA,TRBV11-2,NA,TRBJ2-4,CASSLVGMVGLVNIQYF,TGTGCCAGCAGCTTAGTGGGTATGGTCGGACTTGTTAACATTCAGTACTTC
NA,TRBV9,NA,TRBJ2-3,CASSPQVADTQYF,TGTGCCAGCAGCCCCCAGGTGGCAGATACGCAGTATTTT
TRBD1,TRBV6-5,NA,TRBJ1-4,CASSQGQGGEKLFF,TGTGCCAGCAGCCAGGGACAGGGAGGTGAAAAACTGTTTTTT
NA,TRBV4-1,NA,TRBJ1-1,CASSQGPGMNTEAFF,TGCGCCAGCAGCCAAGGTCCAGGCATGAACACTGAAGCTTTCTTT
TRBD1,TRBV28,NA,TRBJ1-5,CASSYRQGNQPQHF,TGTGCCAGCAGTTATAGACAGGGAAATCAGCCCCAGCATTTT
TRBD1,TRBV7-8,NA,TRBJ1-2,CASSTLTGVGYGYTF,TGTGCCAGCAGCACCTTGACAGGGGTAGGCTATGGCTACACCTTC
NA,TRBV7-9,NA,TRBJ2-3,CASSFGLTDSTDTQYF,TGTGCCAGCAGCTTCGGATTGACAGATAGCACAGATACGCAGTATTTT
NA,TRBV7-9,NA,TRBJ1-5,CASSLVEDQPQHF,TGTGCCAGCAGCTTAGTAGAGGATCAGCCCCAGCATTTT
TRBD2,TRBV24-1,once,TRBJ2-5,CATSDSTGGRSWETQYF,TGTGCCACCAGTGATTCAACGGGAGGGAGGTCGTGGGAGACCCAGTACTTC
TRBD1,TRBV7-9,NA,TRBJ2-4,CASSSPGQNEFYF,TGTGCCAGCAGTTCTCCGGGACAGAACGAGTTCTACTTC
NA,TRBV4-1,NA,TRBJ2-3,CASSQVLSGVDTQYF,TGCGCCAGCAGCCAAGTTCTGTCCGGGGTAGATACGCAGTATTTT
TRBD2,TRBV7-2,once,TRBJ2-7,CASSSAAKGFSGGWDEQYF,TGTGCCAGCAGCTCCGCCGCGAAAGGTTTTAGCGGGGGGTGGGACGAGCAGTACTTC
NA,TRBV7-2,NA,TRBJ2-3,CASSSAGLRTDTQYF,TGTGCCAGCAGCTCCGCCGGACTAAGGACAGATACGCAGTATTTT
NA,TRBV30,NA,TRBJ1-2,CAWSTNYGYTF,TGTGCCTGGTCCACTAACTATGGCTACACCTTC
TRBD1,TRBV4-1,NA,TRBJ2-1,CASSQESINPPGQPFSYNEQFF,TGCGCCAGCAGCCAAGAATCTATTAACCCCCCGGGACAGCCTTTTTCCTACAATGAGCAGTTCTTC
NA,TRBV7-9,NA,TRBJ1-1,CASSSQSGEAFF,TGTGCCAGCAGCTCTCAATCGGGGGAAGCTTTCTTT
NA,TRBV28,NA,TRBJ1-2,CASSFTTGYTF,TGTGCCAGCAGCTTCACAACTGGCTACACCTTC
NA,TRBV5-6,NA,TRBJ1-1,CASSSHYRVQGTEAFF,TGTGCCAGCAGCTCGCACTACAGGGTCCAGGGCACTGAAGCTTTCTTT
NA,TRBV5-1,NA,TRBJ1-1,CASSLGYGSRVMNTEAFF,TGCGCCAGCAGCTTGGGATATGGTAGCCGCGTAATGAACACTGAAGCTTTCTTT
NA,TRBV5-1,NA,TRBJ2-7,CASSLEPGTIEQYF,TGCGCCAGCAGCTTGGAACCAGGCACCATCGAGCAGTACTTC
NA,TRBV18,NA,TRBJ2-1,CASSPPVLSYNEQFF,TGTGCCAGCTCACCACCCGTTCTCTCCTACAATGAGCAGTTCTTC